Given below is one TCR beta chain in context. Its recognized antigen is unknown. No base qualities exist here, and no much larger clone lies one base off it. CD8 naive samples were obtained by positive selection for CCR7 among CD45RO-negative cells, yielding a CD45RA+CCR7+ population from which TemRA cells were excluded. Donors were healthy HIV-negative adults with no recently reported acute infections or vaccinations. All donors were Caucasian adults living in Nashville, Tennessee, USA. After blood collection by leukapheresis, PBMCs were isolated using Ficoll-Histopaque density gradient centrifugation and then cryopreserved in the vapor phase of liquid nitrogen. Purity and quantity of every magnetically sorted T cell population were checked by analytical flow cytometry. From each sorted fraction, genomic DNA was isolated and quantified by UV absorbance on a Nanodrop 2000c. TCR CDR3 regions were amplified from genomic DNA by multiplex PCR using the deep immunoSEQ assay. Genomic DNA extracted from each cell subset was distributed evenly over all wells of several immunoSEQ 96-well plates, and each plate served as one replicate. For sorted subsets, 200 ng of genomic DNA, equivalent to about 30,000 T cell genomes, went into each replicate PCR. The purified libraries were quantified using a Qubit 3.0 fluorometer, sized with a Bioanalyzer 2100, and then quantified again using the KAPA Library Quantification kit. A separate single-read 150-cycle Illumina NextSeq 550 flow cell was used to sequence each immunoSEQ 96-well plate. The source study handled its data this way. The immunoSEQ output contained only junctional sequences without quality scores, so filtering could not match that applied to full-length reads. Sequences were annotated with PyIR, a Python wrapper for IgBLAST v1.9, using IMGT germline references to assign V/J genes and CDR3. Reads with weak V/J assignments (E-value above 1e-6), missing CDR3, stop codons, out-of-frame junctions, or ambiguous translated residues were removed. A V3J clonotype was defined by an identical inferred V gene, J gene, and CDR3 amino acid sequence. To compute the percentage overlap between repertoires, the number of shared unique clonotypes was divided by the size of the smaller repertoire. Repertoire richness was assessed with RTK rarefaction, the Chao1 estimator, and Recon v2.1 estimates of unobserved clonotypes. Generation probabilities for all TCRbeta clonotypes obtained by the gDNA method from a few donors were computed using OLGA. The source is immuneACCESS, and TCRdb retained only in-frame sequences with V and J called. Part of the clones is not carried over; for the studies checked, unresolved V genes explain less than half of this, and the remainder is unexplained. V and J calls and clone size are as listed in that table; D and trimming were resolved from the DNA. The sample profile shows about 2 million clones; approximately 94% of them were found once. Together, the top ten hold roughly 1% of the sample.

The sample comes from a study of shared clonotypes between healthy human individuals (dated by TCRdb to 2020 to 2022). Some background on the complete study: The cohort included a few men and a couple of women between 18 and 49 years of age. Per donor, three plates each were used for CD4 naive and CD4 memory, two for CD8 naive, and one for CD8 memory. To estimate repertoire size and how much clonotype sharing occurs between individuals, the study deeply sequenced the blood TCR repertoires of about five healthy adults. Libraries were prepared and TCR repertoires were sequenced by different laboratories using diverse techniques, in order to increase sequencing depth and limit assay-specific biases. Per donor, leukapheresis produced somewhere between about 0.94 and 8.9 billion PBMCs. Broader findings and caveats from the paper: Higher generation probabilities were observed for clonotypes shared by all four sorted-subset donors than for non-shared clonotypes. About 5% of naive CD4, 3.5% of naive CD8, approximately 2% of memory CD4, and more than 0.35% of memory CD8 clonotypes were shared across a few donors. Because the study included a small number of donors, the genetic and exposure-history diversity represented was limited. Even with the large sequencing depth, rarefaction of the sorted-subset datasets indicated that sequencing was incomplete. Pairwise subsampling led to the expectation that sequencing depth would affect the degree of clonotype sharing among donors. Only blood was sampled, and tissue TCR repertoires likely differ from those in blood. Estimated clonotype richness was generally larger for naive than for memory subsets.

Sequencing used naive CD8+ T cells sorted from blood. The cell subset or site label, as the study defines it: CD45RA+CCR7+. The receptor was derived from a man aged 18 to 30 in good health.

The DNA sequence follows: TGTGCCAGCAGTTTAGCGGACAGTGGGCGGCAGTACTTC. Translated, it reads CASSLADSGRQYF. Recombination connected TRBV28 to TRBJ2-7, with TRBD1 perhaps the D gene, on 6 matching bases. The CDR3 covers 13 residues, taking in both the cysteine and the phenylalanine. The only DNA kept is the CDR3, 39 bases in frame from the first base. The germline V gene sets CDR1 to MDHEN and CDR2 to SYDVKM. The V end loses 2 bases and the J end loses 9 bases, and a stretch of 14 bases separates them.